This T cell receptor (beta chain) was sequenced for a study of blood T cell repertoires in COVID-19. This clone showed up just once. Measured with immunoSEQ multiplex PCR; TCRdb has only the in-frame clones, and not every one. The sample yields over 130,000 clones, about 87% seen once. The sequence came from a human donor with COVID-19, enrolled during active disease. The donor label of this sample is uncertain. The sample was peripheral blood.

The CDR3 DNA is TGCGCCAGCAGCGTAGGCTATGGGGGGTCCTACAATGAGCAGTTCTTC. It encodes CASSVGYGGSYNEQFF. The V and J genes are TRBV5-1 and TRBJ2-1; D is possibly TRBD2 (6 bases). Trimming took 4 bases from V and 1 from J, leaving 15 bases between them. The germline gives CDR1 SGHRS, CDR2 YFSETQ. This CDR3 is 16 amino acids long.